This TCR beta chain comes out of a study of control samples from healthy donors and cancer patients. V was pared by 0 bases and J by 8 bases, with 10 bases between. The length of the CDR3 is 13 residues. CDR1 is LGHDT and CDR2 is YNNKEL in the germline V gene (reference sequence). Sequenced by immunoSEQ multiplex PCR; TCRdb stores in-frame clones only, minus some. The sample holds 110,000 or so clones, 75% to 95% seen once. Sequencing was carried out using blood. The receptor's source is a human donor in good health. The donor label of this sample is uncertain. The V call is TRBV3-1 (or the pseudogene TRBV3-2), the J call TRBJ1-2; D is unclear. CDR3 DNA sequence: TGTGCCAGCAGCCAAGAGAGTGGAAGCGGCTACACCTTC. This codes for CASSQESGSGYTF.